Listed here are 20 T cell receptor beta chains from one sample, sequenced in a study of Ad26.COV2.S vaccination and SARS-CoV-2 variants (dated by TCRdb to about 2021). Library method: the immunoSEQ multiplex PCR assay. TCRdb mirrors the immuneACCESS table, restricted to in-frame sequences. Some clones are absent from its copies; in checked studies, under half trace to an unresolved V gene, and the reason for the others is unknown. This sample lists about half a million clones; roughly 87% were detected once. The ten largest account for 1.7% of the sample. In the paper's terms, the treatment or condition label means: about 20 received Ad26.COV2.S at low or high dose, single or two shots; about five received placebo; per-sample allocation not given. For vaccine and placebo recipients, the sequenced repertoires came from samples collected on day 63 after the first injection. The material sequenced was peripheral blood, taken in a trial of Ad26.COV2.S vaccine versus placebo. The receptors shown here come from a person aged 18-65 years who received the Ad26.COV2.S COVID-19 vaccine or a placebo.

This clone came up once. DNA for the CDR3: TGCAGCGTTGAAGATGGGAGGGAGGACTATGGCTACACCTTC. Translated: CSVEDGREDYGYTF. The rearrangement links TRBV29-1 to TRBJ1-2; no reliable D call. Between the trimmed V and J ends, which lost 0 bases and 3 bases, there was a span of 11 bases. The CDR3 runs to 14 residues. From germline, CDR1 is SQVTM and CDR2 ANQGSEA.

CDR3 nucleotides: TGTGCCAGCAGTTACCGAGGCTATGGCTACACCTTC. This gives the protein CASSYRGYGYTF. This chain links TRBV12-3 or TRBV12-4 with TRBJ1-2; D is ambiguous. V gave up 4 bases and J gave up 4 bases, with 7 bases separating them. There are 12 residues in the CDR3.

CDR3 sequence: CASNTGGRYGYTF. CDR3 DNA: TGTGCCAGCAATACAGGGGGCCGCTATGGCTACACCTTC. V usage is TRBV6-5 and J usage is TRBJ1-2; TRBD1 aligns across 9 bases. V dropped 7 bases and J dropped 4; count of bases not matched to a gene: 4. Germline V gene lookup returns CDR1 MNHEY and CDR2 SVGAGI. This CDR3 comprises 13 residues.

This clone was recorded only once. This sequence joins TRBV19 and TRBJ1-4; maybe TRBD1 (6 bases). Trimming took 1 base from V and 5 from J, leaving 17 bases between them. The germline V gene encodes CDR1 LNHDA and CDR2 SQIVND (reference sequence). The CDR3 sequence is 17 residues long. CDR3 nucleotide sequence: TGTGCCAGTAGTATAGCCGGTACAGGGATTGGGAATGAAAAACTGTTTTTT. Its protein product is CASSIAGTGIGNEKLFF.

The V and J genes are TRBV2 and TRBJ1-2; D remains ambiguous. The CDR3 totals 14 residues. The V and J ends lost 4 bases and 4 bases respectively, with 13 bases between them. Germline V CDR1 and CDR2: SNHLY, FYNNEI. The CDR3 DNA reads TGTGCCAGCAGTGTTTCAGGCGAAGGCTATGGCTACACCTTC. Its translation is CASSVSGEGYGYTF.

The chain uses TRBV5-6 and TRBJ1-1; D remains unclear. From germline, CDR1 is SGHDT and CDR2 YYEEEE. The CDR3 sequence is 14 residues long. V dropped 6 bases and J dropped 0 bases, with 12 bases sitting between them. The CDR3, as DNA: TGTGCCAGCATGGGTCCCCCCTTGAACACTGAAGCTTTCTTT. Its protein product is CASMGPPLNTEAFF.

The chain is built from TRBV6-2 or TRBV6-3 and TRBJ2-7, with a weak D call TRBD1 (6 bases). With 6 bases removed from V and 9 bases from J, the gap between germline ends came to 18 bases. The germline V gene encodes CDR1 MNHEY and CDR2 SVGEGT. This CDR3 contains 13 residues. The CDR3: CASSPGQLVAQYF. In DNA form, the CDR3 reads TGTGCCAGCAGCCCGGGACAACTTGTAGCGCAGTACTTC.

The chain uses TRBV11-1 and TRBJ1-6; 7 nucleotides align to TRBD1. CDR3 length: 14 amino acids. Trimming cost V 3 bases and J 4 bases; bases outside gene matches: 0. Germline V gene lookup returns CDR1 SGHAT and CDR2 FQDESV (reference sequence). The CDR3 sequence is CASSLTGYNSPLHF. CDR3 nucleotides: TGTGCCAGCAGCTTGACAGGGTATAATTCACCCCTCCACTTT.

In the case of this clone: This specimen includes other DNA sequences encoding the same CDR3. V usage is TRBV25-1 and J usage is TRBJ2-6; D is uncertain. The germline CDR1 and CDR2 sequences are MGHDK and SYGVNS. This CDR3 comprises 13 residues. V lost 6 bases and J lost 1, with 4 bases in between. CDR3 in DNA: TGTGCCAGCAGAGGGTCTGGGGCCAACGTCCTGACTTTC. This codes for CASRGSGANVLTF. Full variable domain (missing parts from reference TRBV25-1 and TRBJ2-6): EADIYQTPRYLVIGTGKKITLECSQTMGHDKMYWYQQDPGMELHLIHYSYGVNSTEKGDLSSESTVSRIRTEHFPLTLESARPSHTSQYLCASRGSGANVLTFGAGSRLTVL.

This clone was detected only once. This chain connects TRBV2 to TRBJ1-2, with D perhaps TRBD1 (6 bases). Trimming took off 4 bases at V and 8 bases at J, with 14 bases between the two ends. The CDR3 is 13 residues long. The V gene's germline CDR1 is SNHLY and CDR2 FYNNEI. Here the CDR3 reads CASSGGGARGYTF. In DNA form, the CDR3 reads TGTGCCAGCAGTGGAGGGGGGGCTCGCGGCTACACCTTC.

This chain links TRBV10-3 with TRBJ2-7; no definite D call. Deletions cut 4 bases from V and 4 bases from J, with 11 bases between. Germline V gene data show CDR1 as ENHRY and CDR2 as SYGVKD. The CDR3 length is 13 residues. DNA for the CDR3: TGTGCCATCAGTGTCGGCGGATTATACGAGCAGTACTTC. Translated: CAISVGGLYEQYF.

This clone was detected only once. The chain combines TRBV5-6 with TRBJ2-7; 9 nucleotides agree with TRBD1. The CDR3 is 14 residues long. Germline values: CDR1 SGHDT, CDR2 YYEEEE. Unmatched junction bases numbered 6, after V lost 4 bases and J lost 4 bases. The CDR3 region is CASSKGTGLYEQYF. DNA of the CDR3: TGTGCCAGCAGCAAGGGGACAGGGTTGTACGAGCAGTACTTC.

V and J are TRBV7-9 and TRBJ1-4, with a tentative D call TRBD1 (5 bases). The CDR3 covers 16 residues. The V end lost 7 bases, the J end lost 5 bases, and 20 bases lay between the germline ends. Per germline, CDR1 SEHNR and CDR2 FQNEAQ (reference sequence). The chain's CDR3 is CASTWGRVAQNEKLFF. CDR3 nucleotides: TGTGCCAGCACCTGGGGCAGGGTAGCCCAAAATGAAAAACTGTTTTTT. Using reference TRBV7-9 and TRBJ1-4 for the parts outside the CDR3, the full variable domain is DTGVSQNPRHKITKRGQNVTFRCDPISEHNRLYWYRQTLGQGPEFLTYFQNEAQLEKSRLLSDRFSAERPKGSFSTLEIQRTEQGDSAMYLCASTWGRVAQNEKLFFGSGTQLSVL.

The chain carries TRBV9 and TRBJ2-3; D unresolved. Germline CDR1 and CDR2: SGDLS and YYNGEE. Trimming removed 3 bases from V and 1 base from J, with 9 bases in between. The CDR3 consists of 14 residues. CDR3 residues: CASSAFAGTDTQYF. The CDR3 DNA reads as TGTGCCAGCAGCGCGTTTGCTGGCACAGATACGCAGTATTTT.

The chain has TRBV18 and TRBJ2-1; no clear D gene. The CDR3 has 13 residues. V lost 6 bases, J lost 9 bases, and 15 bases lay in between. CDR1 and CDR2 from the germline V gene are KGHSH and LQKENI. CDR3 residues: CASSGAGSREQFF. The DNA for the CDR3 is TGTGCCAGCTCCGGAGCAGGCTCACGTGAGCAGTTCTTC.

The V call is TRBV6-6, the J call TRBJ2-2; the D gene could be TRBD1 or TRBD2 (5 bases each). Deletions cut 3 bases from V and 5 bases from J, with 10 bases between. Germline V gene data show CDR1 as MNHNY and CDR2 as SVGAGI (reference sequence). The CDR3 runs 14 residues. In DNA form, the CDR3 reads TGTGCCAGCAGTTATTTGGGGACGACCGGGGAGCTGTTTTTT. It encodes CASSYLGTTGELFF.

This chain's CDR3 is CASSLVGAMETQYF. As DNA, the CDR3 is TGTGCCAGCAGCTTAGTGGGAGCTATGGAGACCCAGTACTTC. This sequence joins TRBV7-9 and TRBJ2-5; a weak D match, TRBD2 (5 bases). V shed 1 base and J shed 5 bases, with 11 bases lying between them. This CDR3 contains 14 residues. The germline V gene has CDR1 SEHNR and CDR2 FQNEAQ (reference sequence).

V usage is TRBV5-4 and J usage is TRBJ1-2; 8 bases map to TRBD1. The CDR3 length is 15 residues. Germline assignment: CDR1 SGHNT and CDR2 YYREEE (reference sequence). After removal of 4 bases from V and 7 bases from J, the junction contained 12 bases not matched to a gene. In nucleotides, the CDR3 is TGTGCCAGCAGCACGCCGATGACAGGGGTGGGTGGCTACACCTTC. Translated, it gives CASSTPMTGVGGYTF.

The rearrangement uses TRBV3-1 (or the pseudogene TRBV3-2) and TRBJ1-5; D ambiguous. Germline V gene data show CDR1 as LGHDT and CDR2 as YNNKEL (reference sequence). CDR3 length equals 14 residues. Between the trimmed V and J ends, which lost 1 base and 5 bases, there was a span of 9 bases. Here the CDR3 reads CASSQGRGYQPQHF. Here the CDR3 DNA reads TGTGCCAGCAGCCAAGGCCGCGGTTATCAGCCCCAGCATTTT.

This clone came up once. The rearrangement links TRBV13 to TRBJ1-2, with a possible D match to TRBD1 (5 bases). Germline-derived CDR1 and CDR2 are PRHDT and FYEKMQ (reference sequence). V dropped 2 bases and J dropped 8 bases, with 12 bases sitting between them. The CDR3 sequence is 13 residues long. The CDR3 reads CASSLRGERGYTF. The DNA for the CDR3 is TGTGCCAGCAGCTTAAGAGGGGAGAGGGGCTACACCTTC. Looking up the rest from reference TRBV13 and TRBJ1-2 gives the full variable domain: AAGVIQSPRHLIKEKRETATLKCYPIPRHDTVYWYQQGPGQDPQFLISFYEKMQSDKGSIPDRFSAQQFSDYHSELNMSSLELGDSALYFCASSLRGERGYTFGSGTRLTVV.